The 26 T cell receptor beta chains below come from one sample, sequenced in a study of T cells in women clearing cervical HPV infection. Generated by immunoSEQ multiplex PCR, the TCRdb table keeps only in-frame clones and is missing some. The sample has tens of thousands of clones. Source material: blood buffy coat. These TCRs come from a woman aged 18-70 years with a cervical HPV16 infection that either progressed to CIN3+ or cleared (not recorded which).

Details on this clone: With the read ending 3 residues before the CDR3 end, the germline J gene is used to fill in that end. The chain uses TRBV7-6 and TRBJ1-4; 10 nucleotides agree with TRBD1. CDR1 and CDR2 (germline): SGHVS, FNYEAQ. CDR3 length equals 15 residues. Partial CDR3 DNA: TGTGCCAGCAGCTTTGGGGACAGGGGAGATTCACCA. As protein: CASSFGDRGDSP. From start to end, the CDR3 is CASSFGDRGDSPLFF.

CDR3 DNA (partial): TGTGCCTGGAGTGTACCGGTGGGAGGGTCAGGGGAGACC. Amino acids: CAWSVPVGGSGET. The full CDR3 is CAWSVPVGGSGETQYF. The chain couples TRBV30 to TRBJ2-5, with 7 bases aligning to TRBD2. Coverage ceases 3 residues before the CDR3 finishes, and the germline J gene fills in the end. The germline V gene encodes CDR1 GTSNPN and CDR2 SVGIG (reference sequence). With 0 bases clipped from V and 5 bases from J, the junction kept 12 bases outside the gene matches. The CDR3 totals 16 residues.

As concerns this clone: With the read ending 3 residues before the CDR3 end, the germline J gene is used to fill in that end. The J gene is TRBJ2-7, the V gene TRBV19; D is ambiguous. Trimming stripped 5 bases from V and 0 bases from J, with 14 bases between. The CDR3 is 15 amino acids. Per the germline V gene, CDR1 is LNHDA and CDR2 is SQIVND (reference sequence). The CDR3 spells CASSLFAESSYEQYF. The sequenced part of the CDR3 DNA is TGTGCCAGTAGTCTTTTCGCGGAGAGCTCCTACGAG. Drawing the rest from reference TRBV19 and TRBJ2-7, the complete variable domain is DGGITQSPKYLFRKEGQNVTLSCEQNLNHDAMYWYRQDPGQGLRLIYYSQIVNDFQKGDIAEGYSVSREKKESFPLTVTSAQKNPTAFYLCASSLFAESSYEQYFGPGTRLTVT.

For this clone: From the germline J gene comes the end of the CDR3, since the read stops 3 residues before it. The V call is TRBV19, the J call TRBJ1-5; 9 bases map to TRBD1. Germline CDR1 LNHDA, CDR2 SQIVND (reference sequence). The CDR3 has 15 amino acids. V was clipped by 5 bases and J by 1 base; unmatched bases: 3. The sequenced part of the CDR3 DNA is TGTGCCAGTAGTTCAGACAGGGGGAGCAATCAGCCC. Translation gives CASSSDRGSNQP. The entire CDR3 sequence reads CASSSDRGSNQPQHF. The whole variable domain, remainder taken from reference TRBV19 and TRBJ1-5, is DGGITQSPKYLFRKEGQNVTLSCEQNLNHDAMYWYRQDPGQGLRLIYYSQIVNDFQKGDIAEGYSVSREKKESFPLTVTSAQKNPTAFYLCASSSDRGSNQPQHFGDGTRLSIL.

Points on this clone: The read stops 3 residues short of the end of the CDR3; the missing end is completed from the germline J gene. The chain has TRBV18 and TRBJ1-5; no firm D call. This CDR3 has 13 residues. Germline assignment: CDR1 KGHSH and CDR2 LQKENI. Trimming took 3 bases from V and 5 from J, leaving 8 bases between them. This CDR3 reads CASSPTSDQPQHF. The CDR3 DNA, read in part, is TGTGCCAGCTCACCGACTTCAGATCAGCCC.

As for this clone: Read coverage stops 3 residues before the CDR3 terminus; the germline J gene supplies the remainder. V is TRBV7-9 and J is TRBJ1-5; D call uncertain. Trimming pared 8 bases from V and 5 bases from J, leaving 7 bases between. This CDR3 spans 11 amino acids. Germline V lookup: CDR1 SEHNR, CDR2 FQNEAQ (reference sequence). The part of the CDR3 DNA that was read is TGTGCCAGCGGCACAGATCAGCCC. This encodes CASGTDQP. Given in full, the CDR3 is CASGTDQPQHF.

On this clone: The DNA ends 3 residues before the CDR3 does, and the rest of the CDR3 is filled in from the germline J gene. The chain couples TRBV20-1 to TRBJ1-5; D is undetermined. There are 15 residues in the CDR3. With 0 bases removed from V and 1 base from J, the gap between germline ends came to 10 bases. Germline CDR1 DFQATT, CDR2 SNEGSKA (reference sequence). The CDR3 DNA, read in part, is TGCAGTGCTAGAGATATAGAAGGGAGCAATCAGCCC. Translated: CSARDIEGSNQP. The CDR3 in full is CSARDIEGSNQPQHF.

The CDR3 DNA, read in part, is TGCAGTGCCTCGGGACTAGCGGGAGGTGGGGATACG. Translation gives CSASGLAGGGDT. The whole CDR3 is CSASGLAGGGDTQYF. The V call is TRBV20-1, the J call TRBJ2-3; 15 bases agree with TRBD2. The CDR3 end is not reached by the read, which stops 3 residues before it; the germline J gene fills it in. The CDR3 sequence is 15 residues long. The junction had 7 bases not matched to a gene; V was cut back by 6 bases and J by 6 bases. Germline V gene sequence: CDR1 DFQATT, CDR2 SNEGSKA (reference sequence).

Concerning this clone: Read coverage stops 3 residues before the CDR3 terminus; the germline J gene supplies the remainder. V and J are TRBV18 and TRBJ2-7; D gene ambiguous. Germline loops: CDR1 KGHSH, CDR2 LQKENI. The CDR3 consists of 13 residues. The V and J ends lost 5 bases and 2 bases respectively, with 10 bases between them. CDR3 in amino acids: CASSVSLTYEQYF. The CDR3 bases that were read are TGTGCCAGCTCAGTGTCCCTAACCTACGAG.

Comment on this clone: The CDR3 end lies 3 residues beyond the end of the read and is filled in from the germline J gene. This chain uses TRBV6-1 with TRBJ2-1; D not certain. With 2 bases removed from V and 3 bases from J, the gap between germline ends came to 5 bases. The CDR3 is made up of 13 amino acids. Per the germline V gene, CDR1 is MNHNS and CDR2 is SASEGT. Partial CDR3 DNA: TGTGCCAGCAGTGAATCCCACTACAATGAG. Translating gives CASSESHYNE. The entire CDR3 protein reads CASSESHYNEQFF.

The sequenced CDR3 bases are TGCAGCGCCGGCAGGGAAGACTATGGC. It encodes CSAGREDYG. The complete CDR3 sequence is CSAGREDYGYTF. The rearrangement uses TRBV29-1 and TRBJ1-2, with a possible D match to TRBD1 (5 bases). The DNA ends 3 residues before the CDR3 does, and the rest of the CDR3 is filled in from the germline J gene. This CDR3 contains 12 residues. Germline V gives CDR1 SQVTM, CDR2 ANQGSEA. Trimming removed 7 bases from V and 3 bases from J, with 12 bases in between.

Regarding this clone: The CDR3 extends 3 residues past the end of the read, so its final part is completed from the germline J gene. The chain recombines TRBV14 with TRBJ2-2; TRBD2 matches 9 bases. Per germline, CDR1 SGHDN and CDR2 FVKESK. The CDR3 contains 17 residues. V gave up 4 bases and J gave up 6 bases; unmatched junction bases: 12. The CDR3 region is CASSPYMAGGPSGELFF. CDR3 DNA, as far as it was read: TGTGCCAGCAGCCCCTATATGGCGGGAGGGCCATCCGGGGAG.

As to this clone: One end of the junction fails to match germline, which may point to a read error. The read falls 3 residues short of the CDR3 end, and the missing part is taken from the germline J gene. The genes are TRBV7-9 and TRBJ2-7, with 12 positions matching TRBD1. Germline assignment: CDR1 SEHNR and CDR2 FQNEAQ (reference sequence). This CDR3 region has 15 residues. The part of the CDR3 DNA that was read is TGTGCCAGCAGCCTAGCGGGGACAGGGGGCTCCGAG. Encoded protein: CASSLAGTGGSE. The CDR3 as a whole reads CASSLAGTGGSEQYF.

A note on this clone: The missing CDR3 end, 3 residues past where the read stops, is filled in from the germline J gene. V is TRBV30 and J is TRBJ2-2; the D gene is possibly TRBD2 (6 bases). Germline V gene sequence: CDR1 GTSNPN, CDR2 SVGIG (reference sequence). Trimming stripped 7 bases from V and 1 base from J, with 10 bases between. The CDR3 covers 13 residues. Partial CDR3 DNA: TGTGCCTCTCTCGGGGGGAACACCGGGGAG. As protein: CASLGGNTGE. The whole CDR3 sequence is CASLGGNTGELFF.

A word on this clone: The read gets to within 3 residues of the CDR3 end, and the germline J gene fills in the rest. V usage is TRBV19 and J usage is TRBJ1-5, with TRBD1 as a possible D gene (6 bases). CDR3 size: 14 residues. CDR1 is LNHDA and CDR2 is SQIVND in the germline V gene (reference sequence). Trimming removed 5 bases at V and 3 bases at J, with 11 bases between. CDR3 DNA, as far as it was read: TGTGCCAGTAGTCCAGGGGAGAACAATCAGCCC. Translated, it gives CASSPGENNQP. The whole CDR3 protein reads CASSPGENNQPQHF. Full variable domain (missing parts from reference TRBV19 and TRBJ1-5): DGGITQSPKYLFRKEGQNVTLSCEQNLNHDAMYWYRQDPGQGLRLIYYSQIVNDFQKGDIAEGYSVSREKKESFPLTVTSAQKNPTAFYLCASSPGENNQPQHFGDGTRLSIL.

Comment on this clone: Sequencing ends 3 residues short of the CDR3 end; the germline J gene provides the rest. The chain employs TRBV7-2 and TRBJ1-2; maybe TRBD1 (5 bases). The CDR3 has 16 amino acids. V shed 0 bases and J shed 4 bases, with 15 bases lying between them. Germline V gene data show CDR1 as SGHTA and CDR2 as FQGNSA. The CDR3 region is CASSLASSTGGYGYTF. The CDR3 bases that were read are TGTGCCAGCAGCTTAGCGTCATCGACGGGGGGCTATGGC.

Notes on this clone: The read stops 3 residues short of the end of the CDR3; the missing end is completed from the germline J gene. The V call is TRBV7-9, the J call TRBJ1-4; 8 positions match TRBD1. Looked up from germline, CDR1 is SEHNR and CDR2 is FQNEAQ (reference sequence). This CDR3 spans 15 amino acids. Unmatched junction bases numbered 5, after V lost 5 bases and J lost 3 bases. The CDR3 loop reads CASSERTGSNEKLFF. The sequenced part of the CDR3 DNA is TGTGCCAGCAGCGAGCGGACAGGGTCTAATGAAAAA.

This clone shows up as medium-sized by frequency. Read data end 3 residues before the CDR3 end; the end is taken from the germline J gene. The chain employs TRBV13 and TRBJ2-3, with 7 bases matching TRBD1. This CDR3 spans 14 amino acids. Per germline, CDR1 PRHDT and CDR2 FYEKMQ (reference sequence). V shed 3 bases, J shed 6 bases, and the junction held 6 bases outside the gene matches. CDR3 sequence: CASSFTGESDTQYF. The covered CDR3 bases are TGTGCCAGCAGCTTTACAGGGGAAAGCGATACG.

As to this clone: The CDR3 extends 3 residues past the end of the read, so its final part is completed from the germline J gene. This chain joins TRBV29-1 and TRBJ1-6, with 7 bases identical to TRBD1. The V segment lost 7 bases and the J segment 7 bases; nucleotides outside the gene matches: 7. Germline CDR1 is SQVTM and CDR2 is ANQGSEA. The CDR3 totals 13 residues. CDR3 DNA, as far as it was read: TGCAGCGCCCGACAGGGTGAGAATTCACCC. Protein product: CSARQGENSP. The whole CDR3 sequence reads CSARQGENSPLHF.

For this clone: The read ends 3 residues early relative to the CDR3; the germline J gene fills the gap. V is TRBV10-1 and J is TRBJ2-3, with 12 positions matching TRBD2. CDR3 size: 15 residues. Germline V lookup: CDR1 WNHNN, CDR2 SYGVQD (reference sequence). Trimming cost V 5 bases and J 5 bases; bases outside gene matches: 5. The part of the CDR3 DNA that was read is TGCGCCAGCAGTTCTAGCGGGGGGGCTCGAGATACG. It translates to CASSSSGGARDT. The full CDR3 is CASSSSGGARDTQYF.

In the case of this clone: The DNA ends 3 residues before the CDR3 does, and the rest of the CDR3 is filled in from the germline J gene. V and J are TRBV7-8 and TRBJ2-3; 13 nucleotides match TRBD2. Germline trimming cut 0 bases from V and 3 bases from J; bases unmatched to any gene: 6. This CDR3 has 18 amino acids. The germline V gene has CDR1 SGHVS and CDR2 FQNEAQ. The DNA read from the CDR3 is TGTGCCAGCAGCTTAGCGTGGACTAGCGGGAGTGGGACAGATACG. Its protein product is CASSLAWTSGSGTDT. The full CDR3 protein reads CASSLAWTSGSGTDTQYF.

A note on this clone: The CDR3 end falls 3 residues outside the read, so it is completed with the germline J gene. The chain links TRBV20-1 to TRBJ2-7; 7 bases agree with TRBD1. J lost 2 bases, V lost 4 bases, and 2 bases had no gene match. The germline V gene has CDR1 DFQATT and CDR2 SNEGSKA (reference sequence). The length of the CDR3 is 12 residues. The covered CDR3 bases are TGCAGTGCTACCGACAGGGCCTACGAG. This gives the protein CSATDRAYE. The full CDR3 protein is CSATDRAYEQYF.

Worth noting for this clone: Read sequence stops 3 residues before the CDR3 end, and the germline J gene provides the missing end. The gene calls are TRBV2 and TRBJ1-5; TRBD1 is a possible D gene (6 bases). V was trimmed by 7 bases and J by 0 bases, leaving 10 bases between them. There are 14 residues in the CDR3. Germline V lookup: CDR1 SNHLY, CDR2 FYNNEI. The sequenced part of the CDR3 DNA is TGTGCCAGCAATGGGGGCTCTAGCAATCAGCCC. It encodes CASNGGSSNQP. The entire CDR3 sequence reads CASNGGSSNQPQHF.

Concerning this clone itself: Read coverage stops 3 residues before the CDR3 terminus; the germline J gene supplies the remainder. The J gene is TRBJ2-2, the V gene TRBV19; 10 nucleotides agree with TRBD2. Unmatched junction bases numbered 1, after V lost 2 bases and J lost 4 bases. This CDR3 is built from 15 residues. The V gene's germline CDR1 is LNHDA and CDR2 SQIVND (reference sequence). The sequenced CDR3 bases are TGTGCCAGTAGTATACTAGCGGGAGCCACCGGGGAG. This encodes CASSILAGATGE. The whole CDR3 region reads CASSILAGATGELFF.

On this clone itself: The CDR3 end lies 3 residues beyond the end of the read and is filled in from the germline J gene. V and J are TRBV18 and TRBJ2-5; D possibly corresponds to TRBD1 (6 bases). The germline V gene encodes CDR1 KGHSH and CDR2 LQKENI. The CDR3 is 15 residues long. V lost 6 bases, J lost 1 base, and 15 bases lay in between. The DNA read from the CDR3 is TGTGCCAGCTCCCCGTTGGGCAGGGGCCAAGAGACC. This encodes CASSPLGRGQET. The entire CDR3 is CASSPLGRGQETQYF.

About this clone: The read ends 3 residues shy of where the CDR3 ends; the end is completed using the germline J gene. The chain couples TRBV4-2 to TRBJ1-4; no firm D call. Germline CDR1 LGHNA, CDR2 YNFKEQ. Trimming removed 1 base from V and 7 bases from J, with 4 bases in between. The CDR3 covers 12 residues. The part of the CDR3 DNA that was read is TGTGCCAGCAGCCAAGTCGGTGAAAAA. Amino acids: CASSQVGEK. The full CDR3 protein reads CASSQVGEKLFF.